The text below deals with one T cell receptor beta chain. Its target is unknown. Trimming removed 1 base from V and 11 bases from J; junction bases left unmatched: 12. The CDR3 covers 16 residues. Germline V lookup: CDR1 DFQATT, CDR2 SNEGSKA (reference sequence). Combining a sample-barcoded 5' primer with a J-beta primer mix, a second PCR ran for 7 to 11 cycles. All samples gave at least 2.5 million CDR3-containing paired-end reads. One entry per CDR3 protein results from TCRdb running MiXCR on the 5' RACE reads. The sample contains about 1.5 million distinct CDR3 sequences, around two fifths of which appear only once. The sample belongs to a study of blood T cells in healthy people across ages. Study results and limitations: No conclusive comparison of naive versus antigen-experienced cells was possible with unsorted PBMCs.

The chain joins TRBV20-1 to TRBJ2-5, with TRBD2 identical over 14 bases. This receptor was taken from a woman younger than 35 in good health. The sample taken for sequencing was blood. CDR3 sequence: CSARAYGLAGGNEQYF. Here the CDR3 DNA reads TGCAGTGCTAGAGCCTATGGACTAGCGGGGGGTAATGAGCAGTACTTC.